Listed below are T cell receptor beta chains from one sample, sequenced in a study of control samples from healthy donors and cancer patients. Clones were sequenced by immunoSEQ multiplex PCR, and TCRdb holds only the in-frame ones, with some missing. Among 100,000 to 150,000 clones, approximately 90% were seen once, and the ten largest hold roughly 8.7%. What was sequenced was blood. These TCRs come from a man aged 18 to 30 in good health. Both conserved end residues are part of each CDR3. A D gene is named only where the DNA matches it firmly. The listing skips clone size in some rows; elsewhere it reads once, few, many or a size class.

j_gene,abundance,v_gene,d_gene,CDR3aa,CDR3nt
TRBJ1-6,-,TRBV10-3,TRBD1,CAISDPTGGRDSPLHF,TGTGCCATCAGCGACCCGACAGGGGGCCGGGATTCACCCCTCCACTTT
TRBJ1-1,-,TRBV7-9,TRBD1,CASSPGQGGAFF,TGTGCCAGCAGCCCCGGACAGGGTGGAGCTTTCTTT
TRBJ1-6,-,TRBV9,-,CASSVVMHSPLHF,TGTGCCAGCAGCGTAGTTATGCATTCACCCCTCCACTTT
TRBJ2-5,once,TRBV27,-,CASSLLGARGQETQYF,TGTGCCAGCAGTTTGCTAGGGGCGCGGGGCCAAGAGACCCAGTACTTC
TRBJ1-1,-,TRBV3-1/TRBV3-2,TRBD1,CASSHLTGALEAFF,TGTGCCAGCAGCCATCTGACAGGGGCACTTGAAGCTTTCTTT
TRBJ1-1,-,TRBV10-2,TRBD1,CASMKKQGAGNTEAFF,TGCGCCAGCATGAAAAAACAGGGGGCAGGGAACACTGAAGCTTTCTTT
TRBJ2-1,-,TRBV19,TRBD1,CASSMDRGNEQFF,TGTGCCAGTAGTATGGACAGGGGCAATGAGCAGTTCTTC
TRBJ1-1,-,TRBV14,-,CASSQRGEAFF,TGTGCCAGCTCCCAACGGGGAGAAGCTTTCTTT
TRBJ1-2,once,TRBV15,-,CATSARGANYGYTF,TGTGCCACCAGCGCGAGGGGAGCTAACTATGGCTACACCTTC
TRBJ1-4,-,TRBV11-2,-,CASRDNRNEKLFF,TGTGCCAGCAGGGACAACCGTAATGAAAAACTGTTTTTT
TRBJ1-2,-,TRBV24-1,-,CATSDEGKNYGYTF,TGTGCCACCAGTGATGAGGGGAAGAACTATGGCTACACCTTC
TRBJ1-1,-,TRBV29-1,-,CSVDVNTEAFF,TGCAGCGTTGACGTGAACACTGAAGCTTTCTTT
TRBJ2-5,-,TRBV25-1,TRBD2,CATARLAGQETQYF,TGTGCCACCGCAAGACTAGCGGGGCAAGAGACCCAGTACTTC
TRBJ2-7,-,TRBV19,TRBD2,CASSDPSGGSYEQYF,TGTGCCAGTAGCGATCCTAGCGGGGGATCCTACGAGCAGTACTTC
TRBJ1-1,-,TRBV7-2,-,CASSLRPGHLNTEAFF,TGTGCCAGCAGCTTAAGACCGGGACACTTGAACACTGAAGCTTTCTTT
TRBJ1-1,-,TRBV11-1,-,CASRNYGSTEAFF,TGTGCCAGCAGGAACTACGGCAGCACTGAAGCTTTCTTT
TRBJ2-7,-,TRBV14,-,CASSPFPGHLYEQYF,TGTGCCAGCAGCCCATTTCCGGGACACCTCTACGAGCAGTACTTC
TRBJ1-1,-,TRBV20-1,-,CSARDYTEAFF,TGCAGTGCTCGGGACTACACTGAAGCTTTCTTT
TRBJ1-1,-,TRBV4-1,-,CASSSGGPGAFF,TGCGCCAGCAGCTCGGGGGGCCCGGGAGCTTTCTTT
TRBJ2-3,-,TRBV24-1,-,CATSSVGPEEDTQYF,TGTGCCACCAGTTCCGTGGGGCCAGAAGAAGATACGCAGTATTTT
TRBJ2-7,-,TRBV11-3,-,CASSFTGSGEQYF,TGTGCCAGCAGCTTCACGGGGTCCGGGGAGCAGTACTTC
TRBJ2-3,-,TRBV5-4,-,CASSWGFGKDTDTQYF,TGTGCCAGCAGTTGGGGGTTTGGGAAGGACACAGATACGCAGTATTTT
TRBJ2-7,-,TRBV4-1,-,CASSQGPNPRDEQYF,TGCGCCAGCAGCCAAGGCCCGAATCCCAGGGACGAGCAGTACTTC
TRBJ1-6,-,TRBV18,-,CASSPGARSGNSPLHF,TGTGCCAGCTCACCAGGGGCCCGGAGCGGTAATTCACCCCTCCACTTT
TRBJ1-2,-,TRBV2,-,CASSAETLALYGYTF,TGTGCCAGCAGTGCTGAGACACTTGCACTCTATGGCTACACCTTC
TRBJ1-5,-,TRBV7-2,-,CASSWDGNQPQHF,TGTGCCAGCAGTTGGGACGGTAATCAGCCCCAGCATTTT
TRBJ2-7,-,TRBV6-5,-,CASRARVSYEQYF,TGTGCCAGCAGGGCCAGGGTCTCCTACGAGCAGTACTTC